Shown below are 17 T cell receptor beta chains from a single sample sequenced in a study of blood T cells in healthy people across ages. Then a second PCR, running roughly 6 to 11 cycles, was carried out with a sample-barcoded 5' primer and a J-beta primer mix. MiXCR was run by TCRdb on the 5' RACE reads, yielding one entry per CDR3 protein. The sample records 1,800,000 or so distinct CDR3 sequences, roughly 43% being singletons. What was sequenced was blood. These receptors came from a human donor in good health.

The genes are TRBV12-5 and TRBJ2-6; 7 bases align to TRBD1. Germline CDR1 reads LGHNT; CDR2 reads FRNRAP. V shed 0 bases, J shed 0 bases, and the junction held 8 bases outside the gene matches. This CDR3 has 19 residues. The CDR3 bases are TGTGCTAGTGGTTTGGTAAGGACAGGTTACCTCTCTGGGGCCAACGTCCTGACTTTC. Translating gives CASGLVRTGYLSGANVLTF. The full variable domain, rest sourced from reference TRBV12-5 and TRBJ2-6, is DARVTQTPRHKVTEMGQEVTMRCQPILGHNTVFWYRQTMMQGLELLAYFRNRAPLDDSGMPKDRFSAEMPDATLATLKIQPSEPRDSAVYFCASGLVRTGYLSGANVLTFGAGSRLTVL.

This clonotype was detected ten times or more. The chain uses TRBV2 and TRBJ1-2; 8 bases align to TRBD1. Germline CDR1 SNHLY, CDR2 FYNNEI. V dropped 6 bases and J dropped 4; count of bases not matched to a gene: 7. The CDR3 has 14 amino acids. The CDR3 loop is CASSRTGGGYGYTF. CDR3 DNA: TGTGCCAGCAGCCGAACAGGGGGGGGCTATGGCTACACCTTC.

V is TRBV5-6 and J is TRBJ1-2, with D tentatively TRBD1 (5 bases). Trimming shortened V by 4 bases and J by 6 bases, and 19 bases separated the two germline ends. This CDR3 is built from 15 residues. The germline V gene has CDR1 SGHDT and CDR2 YYEEEE. The CDR3 coding sequence is TGTGCCAGCAGCAAACCGAGGTCGGCCAGGGATGGCTACACCTTC. Its protein is CASSKPRSARDGYTF.

The chain is built from TRBV13 and TRBJ1-4; D not certain. The germline CDR1 and CDR2 sequences are PRHDT and FYEKMQ (reference sequence). The CDR3 is made up of 13 amino acids. V lost 5 bases and J lost 4, with 8 bases in between. The CDR3 is CASSPQINEKLFF. The CDR3 region has the DNA TGTGCCAGCAGCCCTCAAATTAATGAAAAACTGTTTTTT.

The genes are TRBV28 and TRBJ2-7, with 7 bases matching TRBD1. In germline, CDR1 is MDHEN, CDR2 SYDVKM. The CDR3 has 15 residues. V was clipped by 5 bases and J by 3 bases; unmatched bases: 10. The CDR3 protein is CASSSAGTDFYEQYF. The DNA of the CDR3 is TGTGCCAGCAGTAGCGCCGGGACAGATTTCTACGAGCAGTACTTC.

The genes are TRBV5-1 and TRBJ1-2; D is undetermined. Trimming shortened V by 0 bases and J by 3 bases, and 12 bases separated the two germline ends. The CDR3 is 15 amino acids. The germline V gene has CDR1 SGHRS and CDR2 YFSETQ. The chain's CDR3 is CASSLDSGDDYGYTF. The CDR3 DNA sequence: TGCGCCAGCAGCTTGGATTCCGGGGATGACTATGGCTACACCTTC.

This clonotype has only a few counts. The chain employs TRBV20-1 and TRBJ2-5; D gene ambiguous. This CDR3 region has 13 residues. Germline values: CDR1 DFQATT, CDR2 SNEGSKA (reference sequence). V was clipped by 3 bases and J by 4 bases, with 12 bases between them. The CDR3 protein is CSARSDTAETQYF. The DNA of the CDR3 is TGCAGTGCTAGGTCCGACACGGCAGAGACCCAGTACTTC.

Notes on this clonotype: The junction does not match germline at one end; this may be a read error. The J gene is TRBJ2-2, the V gene TRBV6-5; perhaps TRBD2 as D (7 bases). This CDR3 is 15 amino acids long. The germline CDR1 and CDR2 sequences are MNHEY and SVGAGI. The CDR3 DNA reads TGTGCCAGCAGTTACGGTCTTGAGGGGAGGGGGGAGTTGTTTTTT. This encodes CASSYGLEGRGELFF.

The chain employs TRBV12-3 or TRBV12-4 and TRBJ2-4, with unresolved D. The J call may be faulty, since TRBJ2-5 better matches the DNA end. This CDR3 spans 16 amino acids. DNA of the CDR3: TGTGCCAGCAGTTTAGGGGTCAGCACATCACAAGAGACCCAGTACTTC. Its protein is CASSLGVSTSQETQYF.

This clonotype was seen just once. The junction does not match germline at one end; this may be a read error. This chain joins TRBV20-1 and TRBJ1-4, with D maybe TRBD1 (6 bases). The CDR3 contains 16 residues. The germline CDR1 and CDR2 sequences are DFQATT and SNEGSKA (reference sequence). The CDR3 DNA follows: TGCAGTGCCAATAAAGGTGGAGGGGGTGGAAATGAAAAACGGTTTTTT. This encodes CSANKGGGGGNEKRFF.

This sequence joins TRBV5-1 and TRBJ2-7, with D possibly called TRBD1 or TRBD2 (6 bases each). V was trimmed by 4 bases and J by 5 bases, leaving 19 bases between them. This CDR3 has 15 amino acids. The germline V gene has CDR1 SGHRS and CDR2 YFSETQ. The CDR3 sequence is CASSAWDLQGNEQYF. The DNA of the CDR3 is TGCGCCAGCAGCGCATGGGACTTACAGGGAAACGAGCAGTACTTC.

This clonotype was seen ten or more times. V and J are TRBV2 and TRBJ2-7, with 9 bases aligning to TRBD1. There are 12 residues in the CDR3. The V gene's germline CDR1 is SNHLY and CDR2 FYNNEI. V lost 6 bases to trimming and J lost 4 bases; unmatched junction nucleotides: 1. The CDR3 sequence is CASRGQGYEQYF. Written as DNA, the CDR3 is TGTGCCAGCAGGGGACAGGGTTACGAGCAGTACTTC.

The chain joins TRBV7-2 to TRBJ2-3, with D unclear. The germline V gene has CDR1 SGHTA and CDR2 FQGNSA. V was pared by 1 base and J by 7 bases, with 6 bases between. This CDR3 region has 12 residues. Here the CDR3 reads CASSLDRNTQYF. The CDR3 nucleotides read TGTGCCAGCAGCTTAGATAGGAATACGCAGTATTTT. The full variable domain, in which reference TRBV7-2 and TRBJ2-3 provide the parts outside the CDR3, is GAGVSQSPSNKVTEKGKDVELRCDPISGHTALYWYRQSLGQGLEFLIYFQGNSAPDKSGLPSDRFSAERTGGSVSTLTIQRTQQEDSAVYLCASSLDRNTQYFGPGTRLTVL.

The chain combines TRBV20-1 with TRBJ1-6; no reliable D call. The CDR3 totals 13 residues. Trimming left V 5 bases short and J 5 bases short, with 10 bases between. CDR1 is DFQATT, CDR2 SNEGSKA, per germline (reference sequence). CDR3 in amino acids: CSAHEPDNSPLHF. CDR3 DNA sequence: TGCAGTGCTCACGAACCCGATAATTCACCCCTCCACTTT.

CDR3 in DNA: TGTGCCAGCAGTGAGACAGGGTCCAGCCACCTTATCGGCTACACCTTC. Translated: CASSETGSSHLIGYTF. The chain couples TRBV25-1 to TRBJ1-2, with 7 bases identical to TRBD1. Germline CDR1 reads MGHDK; CDR2 reads SYGVNS. This CDR3 has 16 amino acids. V shed 3 bases and J 8 bases; nucleotides not matched to a gene: 15.

V is TRBV30 and J is TRBJ2-7; possible D gene TRBD2, 7 bases. The germline gives CDR1 GTSNPN, CDR2 SVGIG (reference sequence). The ends were cut back, 5 bases at V and 0 bases at J, with 14 bases in the middle. This CDR3 has 14 amino acids. Here the CDR3 reads CAWGRGAPSYEQYF. The CDR3 DNA reads TGTGCCTGGGGACGGGGGGCACCCTCCTACGAGCAGTACTTC.

V is TRBV14 and J is TRBJ2-1; maybe TRBD2 (5 bases). Germline values: CDR1 SGHDN, CDR2 FVKESK. The CDR3 has 20 amino acids. The V end lost 0 bases, the J end lost 0 bases, and 21 bases lay between the germline ends. The CDR3 is CASSQDLSREGHTSYNEQFF. CDR3 sequence (DNA): TGTGCCAGCAGCCAAGATCTTTCACGGGAAGGGCATACCTCCTACAATGAGCAGTTCTTC. Full variable domain (remainder filled in from reference TRBV14 and TRBJ2-1): EAGVTQFPSHSVIEKGQTVTLRCDPISGHDNLYWYRRVMGKEIKFLLHFVKESKQDESGMPNNRFLAERTGGTYSTLKVQPAELEDSGVYFCASSQDLSREGHTSYNEQFFGPGTRLTVL.